These 25 T cell receptor beta chains were sequenced from one sample in a study of CD8+ T cells in alopecia areata. Treatment given: oral pan-JAK inhibitor, 5-10 mg twice daily. Extraction of RNA preceded its reverse transcription into cDNA, which served as the sequencing template. Profiled with immunoSEQ multiplex PCR; TCRdb holds only in-frame clones, not every one. This repertoire shows 200,000 to 250,000 clones, 64% found once; its top ten account for 4% to 5%. Sequencing was performed on CD4+ T cells sorted from blood, taken at week 4, from a patient treated with tofacitinib. The origin of the receptors is a human donor with alopecia areata.

This chain links TRBV5-6 with TRBJ2-7, with 7 bases that match TRBD1. The V gene end was trimmed by 0 bases and the J gene end by 2 bases; junction bases not matched to a gene: 2. Germline CDR1 and CDR2: SGHDT and YYEEEE. This CDR3 contains 14 residues. The CDR3 DNA sequence: TGTGCCAGCAGCTTGGGACAGGGCCCCTACGAGCAGTACTTC. This sequence encodes CASSLGQGPYEQYF.

This sequence joins TRBV5-1 and TRBJ1-4; 8 bases fit TRBD1. Trimming removed 4 bases from V and 3 bases from J; junction bases left unmatched: 5. Germline CDR1 and CDR2: SGHRS and YFSETQ. This CDR3 region has 15 residues. This CDR3 reads CASSQQGDANEKLFF. In DNA, the CDR3 is TGCGCCAGCAGCCAACAGGGGGATGCTAATGAAAAACTGTTTTTT.

This clone was found once. The V call is TRBV2, the J call TRBJ2-5; 11 bases are shared with TRBD1. Germline values: CDR1 SNHLY, CDR2 FYNNEI. The J segment lost 4 bases and the V segment lost 2 bases, leaving 12 bases of the junction unmatched. The CDR3 covers 18 residues. The CDR3 region is CASSEWPPGQGGGETQYF. For the CDR3, the DNA is TGTGCCAGCAGTGAATGGCCCCCGGGACAGGGGGGAGGAGAGACCCAGTACTTC.

The rearrangement links TRBV29-1 to TRBJ1-5; 7 positions match TRBD1. The CDR3 sequence is 13 residues long. Germline V gives CDR1 SQVTM, CDR2 ANQGSEA. The trim removed 7 bases at V and 4 bases at J, leaving 7 bases unmatched. The CDR3, as DNA: TGCAGCGCTTCAGGGGGTCCAAATCAGCCCCAGCATTTT. Encoded protein: CSASGGPNQPQHF. Full variable domain (rest looked up from reference TRBV29-1 and TRBJ1-5): SAVISQKPSRDICQRGTSLTIQCQVDSQVTMMFWYRQQPGQSLTLIATANQGSEATYESGFVIDKFPISRPNLTFSTLTVSNMSPEDSSIYLCSASGGPNQPQHFGDGTRLSIL.

This chain uses TRBV15 with TRBJ1-1; no definite D call. Germline CDR1 LNHNV, CDR2 YYDKDF (reference sequence). This CDR3 contains 13 residues. Trimming pared 8 bases from V and 1 base from J, leaving 11 bases between. CDR3 DNA: TGTGCCACCGGGTGGCAGGCGAACACTGAAGCTTTCTTT. Encoded protein: CATGWQANTEAFF.

This clone was detected only a few times. The chain carries TRBV30 and TRBJ1-1; D unclear. V lost 4 bases to trimming and J lost 0 bases, with 18 bases between them. CDR1 is GTSNPN, CDR2 SVGIG, per germline (reference sequence). CDR3 size: 16 residues. The CDR3 region is CAWTPGPSQLNTEAFF. DNA for the CDR3: TGTGCCTGGACACCCGGACCCTCCCAGTTGAACACTGAAGCTTTCTTT.

The rearrangement joins TRBV19 to TRBJ1-5, with TRBD1 identical over 9 bases. The CDR3 spans 17 residues. J was trimmed by 1 base and V by 6 bases; bases with no gene match: 10. CDR1 is LNHDA, CDR2 SQIVND, per germline (reference sequence). Here the CDR3 DNA reads TGTGCCAGTAGGTTTGGGGACAGGGCTGGGAGCAATCAGCCCCAGCATTTT. As protein: CASRFGDRAGSNQPQHF.

This clone was seen only a few times. The gene calls are TRBV7-6 and TRBJ2-2; 15 bases match TRBD2. The CDR3 sequence is 17 residues long. Germline trimming cut 5 bases from V and 4 bases from J; bases unmatched to any gene: 5. CDR1 and CDR2 from the germline V gene are SGHVS and FNYEAQ. The CDR3 region is CASSRTSGGATTGELFF. The CDR3 DNA sequence: TGTGCCAGCAGCCGGACTAGCGGGGGGGCCACCACCGGGGAGCTGTTTTTT. Using reference TRBV7-6 and TRBJ2-2 for the parts outside the CDR3, the full variable domain is GAGVSQSPRYKVTKRGQDVALRCDPISGHVSLYWYRQALGQGPEFLTYFNYEAQQDKSGLPNDRFSAERPEGSISTLTIQRTEQRDSAMYRCASSRTSGGATTGELFFGEGSRLTVL.

The CDR3 spells CASSPLQVAASTDTQYF. The CDR3 region has the DNA TGTGCCAGCTCACCCCTCCAGGTAGCGGCTAGCACAGATACGCAGTATTTT. The chain combines TRBV18 with TRBJ2-3, with a tentative D call TRBD2 (6 bases). The CDR3 has 17 residues. V lost 3 bases, J lost 0 bases, and 16 bases lay in between. Per germline, CDR1 KGHSH and CDR2 LQKENI.

This clone was detected only a few times. The CDR3 DNA sequence: TGTGCCAGCAGCTTAGTCGGCAGTAGTTTGAACACTGAAGCTTTCTTT. Protein product: CASSLVGSSLNTEAFF. V and J are TRBV7-2 and TRBJ1-1; no clear D. In germline, CDR1 is SGHTA, CDR2 FQGNSA. The CDR3 is 16 amino acids. Trimming stripped 1 base from V and 0 bases from J, with 12 bases between. The entire variable domain, with the rest obtained from reference TRBV7-2 and TRBJ1-1, is as follows: GAGVSQSPSNKVTEKGKDVELRCDPISGHTALYWYRQSLGQGLEFLIYFQGNSAPDKSGLPSDRFSAERTGGSVSTLTIQRTQQEDSAVYLCASSLVGSSLNTEAFFGQGTRLTVV.

This chain joins TRBV25-1 and TRBJ2-5; tentative D call: TRBD2 (6 bases). Germline CDR1 MGHDK, CDR2 SYGVNS. Trimming cost V 2 bases and J 5 bases, with 12 bases left between them. The CDR3 is 14 amino acids. The DNA of the CDR3 is TGTGCCAGCAGTGAAGTCAGTGGGAGGGAGACCCAGTACTTC. It yields the protein CASSEVSGRETQYF.

V usage is TRBV30 and J usage is TRBJ2-7, with D hard to call. This CDR3 is built from 16 residues. Trimming pared 4 bases from V and 3 bases from J, leaving 22 bases between. The V gene's germline CDR1 is GTSNPN and CDR2 SVGIG (reference sequence). CDR3: CAWTLAGSGVGYEQYF. CDR3 DNA sequence: TGTGCCTGGACTCTCGCTGGGTCCGGTGTTGGCTACGAGCAGTACTTC. Using reference TRBV30 and TRBJ2-7 for the parts outside the CDR3, the full variable domain is SQTIHQWPATLVQPVGSPLSLECTVEGTSNPNLYWYRQAAGRGLQLLFYSVGIGQISSEVPQNLSASRPQDRQFILSSKKLLLSDSGFYLCAWTLAGSGVGYEQYFGPGTRLTVT.

This clone was recorded many times. V and J are TRBV19 and TRBJ1-1; D possibly corresponds to TRBD1 (6 bases). V dropped 4 bases and J dropped 1 base, with 13 bases sitting between them. The CDR3 contains 15 residues. Per germline, CDR1 LNHDA and CDR2 SQIVND (reference sequence). Written as DNA, the CDR3 is TGTGCCAGTAGTACCGCTGACAGGTGGAACACTGAAGCTTTCTTT. This encodes CASSTADRWNTEAFF.

This sequence joins TRBV29-1 and TRBJ1-1; D is unclear. V was pared by 4 bases and J by 0 bases, with 9 bases between. This CDR3 has 13 amino acids. Germline V CDR1 and CDR2: SQVTM, ANQGSEA. The CDR3 DNA sequence: TGCAGCGTTGGTCGTCCCCTGAACACTGAAGCTTTCTTT. This encodes CSVGRPLNTEAFF. Combining the CDR3 with reference TRBV29-1 and TRBJ1-1 gives the whole variable domain SAVISQKPSRDICQRGTSLTIQCQVDSQVTMMFWYRQQPGQSLTLIATANQGSEATYESGFVIDKFPISRPNLTFSTLTVSNMSPEDSSIYLCSVGRPLNTEAFFGQGTRLTVV.

This clone was observed a handful of times. V gene TRBV2 combines with J gene TRBJ1-5; TRBD1 aligns across 7 bases. Germline V gene sequence: CDR1 SNHLY, CDR2 FYNNEI. Trimming cost V 5 bases and J 4 bases; bases outside gene matches: 5. The CDR3 covers 14 residues. The CDR3 DNA sequence: TGTGCCAGCAGTACAGACAGGGCAAATCAGCCCCAGCATTTT. Amino acids: CASSTDRANQPQHF.

The rearrangement joins TRBV2 to TRBJ1-1; D is perhaps TRBD1 (6 bases). The CDR3 consists of 14 residues. The germline V gene has CDR1 SNHLY and CDR2 FYNNEI. Deletions cut 4 bases from V and 3 bases from J, with 12 bases between. The CDR3 protein is CASSVQGRDTEAFF. The DNA for the CDR3 is TGTGCCAGCAGTGTACAGGGTCGCGACACTGAAGCTTTCTTT.

The chain has TRBV4-1 and TRBJ1-6, with a tentative D call TRBD1 (5 bases). The V and J ends lost 1 base and 7 bases respectively, with 17 bases between them. Germline V gene data show CDR1 as MGHRA and CDR2 as YSYEKL. The CDR3 is made up of 17 amino acids. The CDR3 coding sequence is TGCGCCAGCAGCCAAGGTGCAGGGCATCTTGTAAATTCACCCCTCCACTTT. It translates to CASSQGAGHLVNSPLHF.

V is TRBV19 and J is TRBJ2-5, with TRBD2 matching 10 bases. V gave up 2 bases and J gave up 3 bases; unmatched junction bases: 0. Germline CDR1 is LNHDA and CDR2 is SQIVND (reference sequence). This CDR3 is built from 14 residues. CDR3 region: CASSILAGEETQYF. CDR3 in DNA: TGTGCCAGTAGTATACTAGCGGGGGAAGAGACCCAGTACTTC.

The chain combines TRBV29-1 with TRBJ2-3, with 8 bases matching TRBD1. The CDR3 spans 14 residues. Germline CDR1 and CDR2: SQVTM and ANQGSEA. Germline trimming cut 4 bases from V and 4 bases from J; bases unmatched to any gene: 7. The CDR3 spells CSVGQGTPPDTQYF. The CDR3 coding sequence is TGCAGCGTTGGACAGGGGACCCCTCCAGATACGCAGTATTTT.

The rearrangement joins TRBV27 to TRBJ1-2, with TRBD1 matching 10 bases. The CDR3 totals 13 residues. Germline V gene lookup returns CDR1 MNHEY and CDR2 SMNVEV (reference sequence). Trimming removed 3 bases from V and 8 bases from J; junction bases left unmatched: 3. In nucleotides, the CDR3 is TGTGCCAGCAGTTTGACAGGGGGCTGGGGCTACACCTTC. It specifies CASSLTGGWGYTF.

This chain's CDR3 is CASSWGSANTGELFF. The DNA of the CDR3 is TGCGCCAGCAGCTGGGGCAGCGCGAACACCGGGGAGCTGTTTTTT. The chain couples TRBV5-1 to TRBJ2-2, with D perhaps TRBD1 (5 bases). This CDR3 has 15 residues. Germline lookup yields CDR1 SGHRS and CDR2 YFSETQ. The germline V and J ends were trimmed by 3 bases and 0 bases, with 9 bases remaining between them.

With regard to this clone: The sample holds other DNA sequences that translate to the same CDR3. The chain recombines TRBV7-9 with TRBJ1-5; 7 nucleotides match TRBD1. The ends lost 1 base at V and 6 bases at J; junction bases unmatched: 3. CDR3 length equals 14 residues. Germline loops: CDR1 SEHNR, CDR2 FQNEAQ (reference sequence). CDR3 protein: CASSLGQGGQPQHF. Here the CDR3 DNA reads TGTGCCAGCAGCTTAGGGCAGGGGGGTCAGCCCCAGCATTTT.

This clone was seen a handful of times. The CDR3 sequence: CASSRWTGAGELFF. Here the CDR3 DNA reads TGTGCCAGCAGCCGGTGGACGGGGGCCGGGGAGCTGTTTTTT. The V call is TRBV5-6, the J call TRBJ2-2; possible D gene TRBD2, 6 bases. The CDR3 extends over 14 amino acids. Trimming took 4 bases from V and 6 from J, leaving 13 bases between them. CDR1 is SGHDT, CDR2 YYEEEE, per germline. Based on the CDR3 plus reference TRBV5-6 and TRBJ2-2, the full variable domain is DAGVTQSPTHLIKTRGQQVTLRCSPKSGHDTVSWYQQALGQGPQFIFQYYEEEERQRGNFPDRFSGHQFPNYSSELNVNALLLGDSALYLCASSRWTGAGELFFGEGSRLTVL.

This sequence joins TRBV6-6 and TRBJ2-7, with D hard to call. Trimming stripped 2 bases from V and 1 base from J, with 9 bases between. The CDR3 spans 14 residues. Per germline, CDR1 MNHNY and CDR2 SVGAGI (reference sequence). DNA for the CDR3: TGTGCCAGCAGTTACGGTGAGGTTTCCTACGAGCAGTACTTC. Protein sequence: CASSYGEVSYEQYF.

The chain carries TRBV27 and TRBJ2-7, with TRBD2 as a possible D gene (5 bases). CDR1 and CDR2 from the germline V gene are MNHEY and SMNVEV (reference sequence). This CDR3 spans 15 amino acids. Trimming left V 5 bases short and J 2 bases short, with 16 bases between. As DNA, the CDR3 is TGTGCCAGCAGTATCCGACCTAGCTCAGCCTACGAGCAGTACTTC. This gives the protein CASSIRPSSAYEQYF.